Listed below are T cell receptor beta chains from one sample, sequenced in a study of blood T cell repertoires in COVID-19. Sequencing used immunoSEQ multiplex PCR; TCRdb keeps in-frame clones, though not all of them. The table lists around 250,000 clones, around 89% of them singletons, with more than 3.5% in the top ten. The sample consisted of PBMCs or T cells enriched from blood (not recorded which). All receptors come from a woman aged 25 to 39 who had recovered from COVID-19. The CDR3 runs from the conserved cysteine through the conserved F or W. D genes are given only for firm matches. Not every row has a clone size; where given, it reads once, few, many or a size class.

j_call: TRBJ2-1
v_call: TRBV7-2
clone_size: .
d_call: TRBD2
cdr3_aa: CASSHSLAGLYNEQFF
cdr3_nt: TGTGCCAGCAGCCATTCTCTAGCGGGTTTATACAATGAGCAGTTCTTC

j_call: TRBJ1-2
v_call: TRBV5-4
clone_size: .
d_call: .
cdr3_aa: CASSLGPGNYGYTF
cdr3_nt: TGTGCCAGCAGCTTGGGTCCGGGGAACTATGGCTACACCTTC

j_call: TRBJ1-1
v_call: TRBV18
clone_size: few
d_call: .
cdr3_aa: CASSPAVDYKAFF
cdr3_nt: TGTGCCAGCTCACCAGCGGTAGATTATAAAGCTTTCTTT

j_call: TRBJ1-4
v_call: TRBV11-2
clone_size: .
d_call: .
cdr3_aa: CASTRGRASEKLFF
cdr3_nt: TGTGCCAGCACCAGGGGTAGGGCCAGTGAAAAACTGTTTTTT

j_call: TRBJ1-1
v_call: TRBV7-9
clone_size: .
d_call: .
cdr3_aa: CASSPGLMDTEAFF
cdr3_nt: TGTGCCAGCAGCCCGGGACTTATGGACACTGAAGCTTTCTTT

j_call: TRBJ1-1
v_call: TRBV27
clone_size: once
d_call: TRBD1
cdr3_aa: CASSPYGQGALWTEAFF
cdr3_nt: TGTGCCAGCAGCCCATACGGGCAGGGGGCGCTCTGGACTGAAGCTTTCTTT

j_call: TRBJ2-3
v_call: TRBV30
clone_size: .
d_call: .
cdr3_aa: CAWSVSNTDTQYF
cdr3_nt: TGTGCCTGGAGTGTGAGTAACACAGATACGCAGTATTTT

j_call: TRBJ1-2
v_call: TRBV4-3
clone_size: once
d_call: TRBD1
cdr3_aa: CASSQDHRGLGYTF
cdr3_nt: TGCGCCAGCAGCCAAGACCACAGGGGCTTGGGCTACACCTTC

j_call: TRBJ1-2
v_call: TRBV3-1/TRBV3-2
clone_size: .
d_call: TRBD1
cdr3_aa: CASSRTGPAGGYTF
cdr3_nt: TGTGCCAGCAGCCGGACAGGCCCTGCGGGTGGCTACACCTTC

j_call: TRBJ2-2
v_call: TRBV10-3
clone_size: .
d_call: TRBD2
cdr3_aa: CAINGLAGATDTGELFF
cdr3_nt: TGTGCCATCAATGGACTAGCGGGAGCGACGGACACCGGGGAGCTGTTTTTT

j_call: TRBJ2-2
v_call: TRBV11-3
clone_size: .
d_call: TRBD2
cdr3_aa: CASSPAGGGRTGELFF
cdr3_nt: TGTGCCAGCAGCCCCGCCGGCGGGGGACGCACCGGGGAGCTGTTTTTT

j_call: TRBJ2-7
v_call: TRBV14
clone_size: .
d_call: .
cdr3_aa: CASSQDSGWVHEQYF
cdr3_nt: TGTGCCAGCAGCCAGGATAGCGGCTGGGTCCACGAGCAGTACTTC

j_call: TRBJ2-4
v_call: TRBV7-2
clone_size: .
d_call: TRBD1
cdr3_aa: CASSSSGTGGAKNIQYF
cdr3_nt: TGTGCCAGCAGCTCATCCGGGACAGGGGGCGCCAAAAACATTCAGTACTTC

j_call: TRBJ1-2
v_call: TRBV7-9
clone_size: few
d_call: .
cdr3_aa: CASSITGLGVYGYTF
cdr3_nt: TGTGCCAGCAGTATAACAGGGTTGGGGGTATATGGCTACACCTTC

j_call: TRBJ2-7
v_call: TRBV11-2
clone_size: .
d_call: .
cdr3_aa: CASSARPIEQGYEQYF
cdr3_nt: TGTGCCAGCAGCGCGCGACCTATAGAACAGGGTTACGAGCAGTACTTC

j_call: TRBJ2-6
v_call: TRBV9
clone_size: .
d_call: TRBD1
cdr3_aa: CASSVGTGGISGANVLTF
cdr3_nt: TGTGCCAGCAGCGTAGGGACAGGGGGCATCTCTGGGGCCAACGTCCTGACTTTC

j_call: TRBJ2-3
v_call: TRBV6-5
clone_size: .
d_call: TRBD2
cdr3_aa: CASSYRDYHTDTQYF
cdr3_nt: TGTGCCAGCAGTTACAGGGACTACCACACAGATACGCAGTATTTT

j_call: TRBJ2-3
v_call: TRBV4-2
clone_size: .
d_call: TRBD2
cdr3_aa: CASSQDSGTSGRWDTQYF
cdr3_nt: TGTGCCAGCAGCCAAGATTCAGGGACTAGCGGACGATGGGATACGCAGTATTTT